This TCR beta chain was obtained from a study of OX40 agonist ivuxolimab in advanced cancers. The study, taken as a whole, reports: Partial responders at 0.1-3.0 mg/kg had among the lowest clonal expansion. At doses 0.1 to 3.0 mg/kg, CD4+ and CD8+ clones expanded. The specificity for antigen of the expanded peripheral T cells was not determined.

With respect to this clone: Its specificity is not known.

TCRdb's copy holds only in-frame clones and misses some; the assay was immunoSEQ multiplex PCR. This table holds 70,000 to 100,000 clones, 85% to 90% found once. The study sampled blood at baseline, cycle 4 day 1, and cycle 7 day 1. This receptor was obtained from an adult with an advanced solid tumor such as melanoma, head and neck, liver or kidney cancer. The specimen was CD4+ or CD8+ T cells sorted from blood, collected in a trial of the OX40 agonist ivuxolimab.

CDR3 nucleotide sequence: TGTGCCAGCAGCCTCCAGTACCAAGAGACCCAGTACTTC. Translating it yields CASSLQYQETQYF. J is TRBJ2-5 and V is TRBV9; D not resolved. This CDR3 spans 13 amino acids. Germline CDR1 SGDLS, CDR2 YYNGEE. Trimming cost V 4 bases and J 0 bases, with 7 bases left between them.